The subject of this entry is one T cell receptor (beta chain). The target antigen is unknown. This sample was included in a study of cytomegalovirus exposure and HLA in healthy donors. Broader study findings: In an earlier analysis, in some 500 donors, most V segments appeared productive either ~90% or ~30% of the time.

With 60 Vbeta and 13 Jbeta primers, the PCR was carried out. Assay used: immunoSEQ multiplex PCR; TCRdb lists only in-frame clones, some missing. This sample carries roughly 150,000 clones, approximately 83% of them seen once, and the ten largest clones take around 1.9%. V gave up 9 bases and J gave up 2 bases, with 12 bases separating them. The CDR3 consists of 13 residues. In germline, CDR1 is MNHNS, CDR2 SASEGT. This chain joins TRBV6-1 and TRBJ2-3; a weak D match, TRBD2 (5 bases). Sequenced material: PBMCs. This sequence was found in a woman aged 40 to 50 in good health and CMV-seronegative. This chain's CDR3 is CASESGFTDTQYF. The CDR3 nucleotides are TGTGCCAGTGAATCGGGGTTCACAGATACGCAGTATTTT.